This T cell receptor (beta chain) was sequenced for a study of early T cells in non-severe SARS-CoV-2 infection. The study, taken as a whole, reports: Private and CD4 specificities were missed by VDJdb matching, which favored anti-spike CD8 responses.

Attached unique molecular identifiers marked individual cDNA molecules. TCRdb independently ran MiXCR on the 5' RACE reads; one entry per CDR3 protein. The sample consists of around 60,000 distinct CDR3 sequences, about 11% of them appearing once. This clonotype was picked up a small number of times. Its antigen is as yet unknown. From germline, CDR1 is SEHNR and CDR2 FQNEAQ (reference sequence). This CDR3 spans 15 amino acids. Losses at the gene ends were 5 bases for V and 0 bases for J; bases not matched to a gene: 3. This sequence joins TRBV7-9 and TRBJ2-7; TRBD2 matches at 11 bases. Source: whole blood, taken at baseline. The clonotype comes from an adult who was a healthcare worker with PCR-confirmed SARS-CoV-2 infection or an uninfected control (not recorded which). CDR3: CASSATSGISYEQYF. The CDR3 bases are TGTGCCAGCAGCGCGACTAGCGGGATCTCCTACGAGCAGTACTTC. The whole variable domain, remainder taken from reference TRBV7-9 and TRBJ2-7, is DTGVSQNPRHKITKRGQNVTFRCDPISEHNRLYWYRQTLGQGPEFLTYFQNEAQLEKSRLLSDRFSAERPKGSFSTLEIQRTEQGDSAMYLCASSATSGISYEQYFGPGTRLTVT.